A selection of T cell receptor beta chains follows, all from one sample in a study of vaccination effects on CD4 cells after COVID-19. These receptors are not linked to any known antigen. TCRdb's table, derived via immunoSEQ multiplex PCR, lists solely in-frame clones and lacks some. The table has 20,000 to 30,000 clones, roughly 80% seen once. Here the sequenced sample was CD4+ T cells from PBMCs cultured with HCoV-NL63 spike peptides, taken before COVID-19 vaccination. The receptors were gathered from a human donor who received a COVID-19 vaccine. CDR3s include the opening cysteine and the closing phenylalanine or tryptophan. Fields, in order: clone size, V gene, J gene, D gene, CDR3 length, CDR3 DNA, CDR3 protein. The D gene is left open where the match is weak. Some rows have no size entry. The others give once, few or many, or a class for an expanded clone.

few	TRBV24-1	TRBJ2-2	TRBD2	14	TGTGCCACAGGAAGCGGGGGGGACACCGGGGAGCTGTTTTTT	CATGSGGDTGELFF
once	TRBV10-3	TRBJ2-7	.	13	TGTGCCATCTATCGCGAGGGGGGAGGCGAGCAGTACTTC	CAIYREGGGEQYF
.	TRBV7-9	TRBJ2-5	.	13	TGTGCCAGCAGCTTAGAGACGGGCGAGACCCAGTACTTC	CASSLETGETQYF
.	TRBV7-8	TRBJ2-6	.	15	TGTGCCAGCAGCTTAGTGGGCCGTGGGGCCAACGTCCTGACTTTC	CASSLVGRGANVLTF
.	TRBV3-1/TRBV3-2	TRBJ1-2	TRBD1	15	TGTGCCAGCAGCCAAGATTTCAGACAGGGCTATGGCTACACCTTC	CASSQDFRQGYGYTF
.	TRBV19	TRBJ1-1	TRBD1	17	TGTGCCAGTAGTAATCCGGGACAGGGGGGGAGTCTCTCTGAAGCTTTCTTT	CASSNPGQGGSLSEAFF
.	TRBV7-7	TRBJ2-3	.	15	TGTGCCAGCAGCTTAGATGCGACAAACACAGATACGCAGTATTTT	CASSLDATNTDTQYF
.	TRBV5-6	TRBJ2-1	.	12	TGTGCCAGCAGCTTGTTAGACAATGAGCAGTTCTTC	CASSLLDNEQFF
.	TRBV19	TRBJ2-5	TRBD2	17	TGTGCCAGTAGTGGGACTAGCGGGGGGGGCCTTTATGGGACCCAGTACTTC	CASSGTSGGGLYGTQYF
.	TRBV10-1	TRBJ2-1	.	14	TGCGCCAGCAGTGCAGGGTCATCCTACAATGAGCAGTTCTTC	CASSAGSSYNEQFF
large	TRBV20-1	TRBJ2-3	.	11	TGCAGTGCGCCAGTTGGAGATACGCAGTATTTT	CSAPVGDTQYF
.	TRBV5-6	TRBJ1-4	.	16	TGTGCCAGCAGCTTGGCAGGCCATGCGGCTAATGAAAAACTGTTTTTT	CASSLAGHAANEKLFF
.	TRBV10-2	TRBJ2-3	.	13	TGCGCCAGCGGCGGAGGTTGGGCAGATACGCAGTATTTT	CASGGGWADTQYF
once	TRBV25-1	TRBJ1-1	.	11	TGTGCCAGCAGGGCGTGGGGGGAAGCTTTCTTT	CASRAWGEAFF
.	TRBV28	TRBJ1-2	.	16	TGTGCCAGCAGTTTATCTGCGGGAGGATCAGACTATGGCTACACCTTC	CASSLSAGGSDYGYTF
.	TRBV2	TRBJ2-1	TRBD2	13	TGTGCCAGCAGCCTGATTGGGGGGGATGAGCAGTTCTTC	CASSLIGGDEQFF
.	TRBV12-3/TRBV12-4	TRBJ1-4	.	13	TGTGCCAGCCAAGTTGCAACTAATGAAAAACTGTTTTTT	CASQVATNEKLFF
.	TRBV4-1	TRBJ1-1	.	16	TGCGCCAGCAGCCAAGCCTCGGTACAAATGGGCACTGAAGCTTTCTTT	CASSQASVQMGTEAFF
.	TRBV9	TRBJ2-1	TRBD1	15	TGTGCCAGCAGCACCGACAGGGGCCCCTACAATGAGCAGTTCTTC	CASSTDRGPYNEQFF
.	TRBV2	TRBJ1-1	.	14	TGTGCCAGCAGTGTCTCCGAGCCGAACACTGAAGCTTTCTTT	CASSVSEPNTEAFF
.	TRBV29-1	TRBJ2-3	.	14	TGCAGCGTTAATGTCGGGGGAGTGTCAGATACGCAGTATTTT	CSVNVGGVSDTQYF
.	TRBV5-1	TRBJ2-3	TRBD2	15	TGCGCCAGCAGCCCCCCCGGCGGGGGTACAGATACGCAGTATTTT	CASSPPGGGTDTQYF
large	TRBV3-1/TRBV3-2	TRBJ1-3	TRBD1	15	TGTGCCAGCAGCGACCCGGACAGGGCTGGAAACACCATATATTTT	CASSDPDRAGNTIYF
.	TRBV6-6	TRBJ2-1	.	11	TGTGCCAGCAGTTACGGTTCCCTTCAGTTCTTC	CASSYGSLQFF
.	TRBV19	TRBJ2-1	TRBD2	14	TGTGCCAGTAGAGCGGGAGGGGACCCATATGAGCAGTTCTTC	CASRAGGDPYEQFF
.	TRBV27	TRBJ2-4	.	15	TGTGCCAGCAGTTTACGGGTGGGCACCAAAAACATTCAGTACTTC	CASSLRVGTKNIQYF
.	TRBV5-4	TRBJ2-7	.	13	TGTGCCAGCAGTTCCGGACAGAGCTACGAGCAGTACTTC	CASSSGQSYEQYF
.	TRBV5-4	TRBJ1-5	.	12	TGTGCCAGCAGCTTGAACAATCAGCCCCAGCATTTT	CASSLNNQPQHF
.	TRBV7-9	TRBJ2-1	TRBD1	16	TGTGCCAGCAGCTGGGGGGACAGGGGGCAATACAATGAGCAGTTCTTC	CASSWGDRGQYNEQFF
.	TRBV4-1	TRBJ1-2	.	15	TGCGCCAGCAGCCAGCTCGAGACAGCTGACTATGGCTACACCTTC	CASSQLETADYGYTF
.	TRBV2	TRBJ2-2	.	14	TGTGCCTCGGCGGGACAAACGAACACCGGGGAGCTGTTTTTT	CASAGQTNTGELFF
.	TRBV2	TRBJ2-1	.	13	TGTGCCAGCAGTGAAGACTCCTACAATGAGCAGTTCTTC	CASSEDSYNEQFF
.	TRBV4-1	TRBJ1-3	TRBD1	17	TGCGCCAGCAGCCAACTTCCCGGGACAGGGGCTGGAAACACCATATATTTT	CASSQLPGTGAGNTIYF
.	TRBV18	TRBJ1-3	TRBD1	16	TGTGCCAGCTCATACGGACAGGGAGGATCTGGAAACACCATATATTTT	CASSYGQGGSGNTIYF
.	TRBV6-1	TRBJ2-7	.	16	TGTGCCAGCAGTGAAGGGCTGGGGGGAGAACCCTACGAGCAGTACTTC	CASSEGLGGEPYEQYF
.	TRBV3-1/TRBV3-2	TRBJ1-2	TRBD1	15	TGTGCCAGCAGCCAAGCCCCGGGACAGGGGAATGGCTACACCTTC	CASSQAPGQGNGYTF
.	TRBV27	TRBJ1-2	TRBD1	15	TGTGCCAGCAGTCTTAACAGGGGGGCACTGAGGGGCTACACCTTC	CASSLNRGALRGYTF
.	TRBV20-1	TRBJ2-2	.	11	TGCAGTGCCCCCCGGATGGGGGAGCTGTTTTTT	CSAPRMGELFF
.	TRBV5-1	TRBJ2-3	TRBD2	20	TGCGCCAGCAGCTTCGGGGGACTAGCGGGCAGACTCTCTAGCACAGATACGCAGTATTTT	CASSFGGLAGRLSSTDTQYF
.	TRBV9	TRBJ1-2	TRBD1	15	TGTGCCAGCAGCCTTAGCGTACAGGGGGCGGATGGCTACACCTTC	CASSLSVQGADGYTF
once	TRBV19	TRBJ2-2	.	14	TGTGCCAGTAGTATCCAGGGGCGGCACGGGGAGCTGTTTTTT	CASSIQGRHGELFF
.	TRBV19	TRBJ2-3	TRBD2	15	TGTGCCAGTAGTAGGACTAGCGGGTACACAGATACGCAGTATTTT	CASSRTSGYTDTQYF
.	TRBV25-1	TRBJ1-1	.	16	TGTGCCAGCAGTGTGAATCTTCCCGCCAGGGGCGCTGAAGCTTTCTTT	CASSVNLPARGAEAFF
once	TRBV11-3	TRBJ2-1	TRBD1	14	TGTGCCAGCAGCTTAATTAGCACAGGGGATGAGCAGTTCTTC	CASSLISTGDEQFF
medium-sized	TRBV7-9	TRBJ2-2	.	13	TGTGCCAGCAGCGTGGCGGGACCCGGGGAGCTGTTTTTT	CASSVAGPGELFF
.	TRBV3-1/TRBV3-2	TRBJ1-3	.	14	TGTGCCAGCAGCCAAGGGTGGGCTGGAAACACCATATATTTT	CASSQGWAGNTIYF